This entry describes one T cell receptor (beta chain). The antigen is not known. The source of the sample is a study of T cells in Graves' hyperthyroidism and ophthalmopathy. Authors of the study amplified TCR beta CDR3 regions from RNA transcripts. First-round RT-PCR with HTBI primers amplified the TCR CDR3 region. TCRdb fed the multiplex PCR reads into MiXCR, producing one record per CDR3 protein. This sample yields hundreds of thousands of distinct CDR3 sequences, of which 11% to 15% are seen a single time; about 10% belongs to the top ten. Trimming at V came to 4 bases and at J to 6 bases, leaving 8 bases not matched to a gene. The CDR3 spans 13 residues. CDR1 and CDR2 (germline): SQVTM, ANQGSEA. General study points: Most expanded thyroid clonotypes above 0.001 recurred in blood.

Input material: blood. The V and J genes are TRBV29-1 and TRBJ2-7, with 8 bases matching TRBD1. The sequence was obtained from a woman younger than 35 with Graves' hyperthyroidism. The CDR3 sequence is CSVGRQGALEQYF. DNA for the CDR3: TGCAGCGTTGGTAGGCAGGGGGCCCTCGAGCAGTACTTC.